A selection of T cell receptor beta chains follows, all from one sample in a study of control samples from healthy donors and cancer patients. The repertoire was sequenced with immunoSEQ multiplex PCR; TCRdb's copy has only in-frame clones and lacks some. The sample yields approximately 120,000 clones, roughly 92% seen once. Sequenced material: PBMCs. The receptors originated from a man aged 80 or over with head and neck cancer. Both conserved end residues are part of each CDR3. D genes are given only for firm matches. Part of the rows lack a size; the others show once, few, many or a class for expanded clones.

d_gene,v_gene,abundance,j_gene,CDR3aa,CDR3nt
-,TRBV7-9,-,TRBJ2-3,CASSSNIASTDTQYF,TGTGCCAGCAGCTCAAATATTGCTAGCACAGATACGCAGTATTTT
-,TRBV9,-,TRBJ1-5,CASSVEGGQPQHF,TGTGCCAGCAGCGTAGAAGGAGGACAGCCCCAGCATTTT
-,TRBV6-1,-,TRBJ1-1,CASSESAESTEAFF,TGTGCCAGCAGTGAATCTGCGGAGAGCACTGAAGCTTTCTTT
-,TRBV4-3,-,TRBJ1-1,CASSQDRGNTEAFF,TGCGCCAGCAGCCAAGACAGGGGAAACACTGAAGCTTTCTTT
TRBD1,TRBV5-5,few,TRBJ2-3,CASSLGTGANTQYF,TGTGCCAGCAGCTTGGGGACAGGGGCTAACACGCAGTATTTT
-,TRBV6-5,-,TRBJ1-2,CASCQELNYGYTF,TGTGCCAGCTGCCAGGAGCTAAACTATGGCTACACCTTC
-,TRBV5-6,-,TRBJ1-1,CASSPARGAREAFF,TGTGCCAGCAGCCCGGCAAGGGGGGCCCGCGAAGCTTTCTTT
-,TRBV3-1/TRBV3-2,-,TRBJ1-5,CASRFRVPSPNQPQHF,TGTGCCAGCAGGTTTCGGGTCCCCTCCCCCAATCAGCCCCAGCATTTT
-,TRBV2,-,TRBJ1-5,CASKEGMVQPQHF,TGTGCCAGCAAGGAGGGGATGGTTCAGCCCCAGCATTTT
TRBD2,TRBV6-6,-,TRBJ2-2,CASRVAGANTGELFF,TGTGCCAGCAGAGTAGCGGGGGCGAACACCGGGGAGCTGTTTTTT